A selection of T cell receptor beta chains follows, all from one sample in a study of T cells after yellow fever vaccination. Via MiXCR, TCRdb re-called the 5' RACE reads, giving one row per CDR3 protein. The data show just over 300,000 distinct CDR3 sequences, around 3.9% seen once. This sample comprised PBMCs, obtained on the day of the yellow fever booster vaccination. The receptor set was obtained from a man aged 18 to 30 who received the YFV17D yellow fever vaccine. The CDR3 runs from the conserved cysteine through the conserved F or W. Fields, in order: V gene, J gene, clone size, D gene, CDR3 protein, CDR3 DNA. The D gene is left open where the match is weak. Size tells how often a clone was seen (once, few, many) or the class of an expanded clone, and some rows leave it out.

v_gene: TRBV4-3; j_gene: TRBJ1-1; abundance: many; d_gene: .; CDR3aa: CASSQGGKSEAFF; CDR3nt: TGCGCCAGCAGCCAAGGAGGGAAGTCTGAAGCTTTCTTT
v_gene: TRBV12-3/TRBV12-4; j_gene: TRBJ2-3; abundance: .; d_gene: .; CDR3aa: CASSLVGEGTQYF; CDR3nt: TGTGCCAGCAGTTTAGTAGGGGAAGGTACGCAGTATTTT
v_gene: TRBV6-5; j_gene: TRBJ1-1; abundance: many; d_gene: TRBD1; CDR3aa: CASSLRGHTEAFF; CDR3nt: TGTGCCAGCAGTTTGAGGGGGCACACTGAAGCTTTCTTT
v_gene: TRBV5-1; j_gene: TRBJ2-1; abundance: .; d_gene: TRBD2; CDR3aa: CASSSGTIAVQFF; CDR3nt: TGCGCCAGCAGCTCTGGGACTATCGCAGTTCAGTTCTTC
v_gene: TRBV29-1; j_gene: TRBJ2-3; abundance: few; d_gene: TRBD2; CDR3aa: CSVEGQELLAGTDTQYF; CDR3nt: TGCAGCGTTGAAGGGCAAGAATTACTAGCGGGGACAGATACGCAGTATTTT
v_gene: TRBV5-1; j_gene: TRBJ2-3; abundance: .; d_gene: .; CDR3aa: CASSLEGIGTDTQYF; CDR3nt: TGCGCCAGCAGCTTAGAGGGAATTGGCACAGATACGCAGTATTTT
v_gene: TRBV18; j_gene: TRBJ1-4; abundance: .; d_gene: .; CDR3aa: CASSPPGTNEKLFF; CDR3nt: TGTGCCAGCTCACCACCGGGTACGAATGAAAAACTGTTTTTT
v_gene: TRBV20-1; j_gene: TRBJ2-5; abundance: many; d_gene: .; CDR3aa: CSARQSLQETQYF; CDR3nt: TGCAGTGCTAGGCAGTCCCTCCAAGAGACCCAGTACTTC
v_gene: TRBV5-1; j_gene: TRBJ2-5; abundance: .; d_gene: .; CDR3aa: CASSLTGTYQETQYF; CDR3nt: TGCGCCAGCAGCTTGACAGGGACTTACCAAGAGACCCAGTACTTC
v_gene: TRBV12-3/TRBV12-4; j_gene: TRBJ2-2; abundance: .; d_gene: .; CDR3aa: CASSLGTHTGELFF; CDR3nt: TGTGCCAGCAGTTTGGGGACTCACACCGGGGAGCTGTTTTTT
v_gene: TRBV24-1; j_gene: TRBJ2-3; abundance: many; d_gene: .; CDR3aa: CATSDPGGTDTQYF; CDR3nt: TGTGCCACCAGTGATCCGGGGGGCACAGATACGCAGTATTTT
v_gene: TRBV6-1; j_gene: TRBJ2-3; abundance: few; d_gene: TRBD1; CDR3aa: CASSERQGPSTDTQYF; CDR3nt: TGTGCCAGCAGTGAAAGACAGGGACCGTCCACAGATACGCAGTATTTT
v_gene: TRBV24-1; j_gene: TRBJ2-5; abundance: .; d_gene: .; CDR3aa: CATSGGTAETQYF; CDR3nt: TGTGCCACCAGTGGGGGGACTGCAGAGACCCAGTACTTC
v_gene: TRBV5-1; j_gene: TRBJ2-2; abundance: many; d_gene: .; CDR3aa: CASSLRVPNTGELFF; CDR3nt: TGCGCCAGCAGCTTGCGGGTCCCGAACACCGGGGAGCTGTTTTTT
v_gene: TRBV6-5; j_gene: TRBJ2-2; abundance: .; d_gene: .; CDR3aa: CASSYLESGELFF; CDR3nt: TGTGCCAGCAGTTACCTAGAATCCGGGGAGCTGTTTTTT
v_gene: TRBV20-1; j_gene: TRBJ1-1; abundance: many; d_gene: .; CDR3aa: CSAAQVDTEAFF; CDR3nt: TGCAGTGCTGCACAGGTAGACACTGAAGCTTTCTTT
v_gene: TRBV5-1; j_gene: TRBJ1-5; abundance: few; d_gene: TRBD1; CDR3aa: CASSPEQGSQPQHF; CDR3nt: TGCGCCAGCAGCCCCGAACAGGGGAGCCAGCCCCAGCATTTT
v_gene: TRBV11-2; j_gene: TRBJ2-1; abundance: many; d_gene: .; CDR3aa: CASSLFGGTYNEQFF; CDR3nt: TGTGCCAGCAGCTTATTCGGGGGCACATACAATGAGCAGTTCTTC
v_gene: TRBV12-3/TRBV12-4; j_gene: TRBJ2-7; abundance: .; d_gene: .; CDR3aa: CASSLGVRGPPYEQYF; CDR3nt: TGTGCCAGCAGTTTAGGAGTGAGGGGACCCCCCTACGAGCAGTACTTC
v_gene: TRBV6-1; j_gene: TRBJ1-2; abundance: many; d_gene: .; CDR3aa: CASSDRVTYGYTF; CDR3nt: TGTGCCAGCAGTGACAGGGTGACCTATGGCTACACCTTC
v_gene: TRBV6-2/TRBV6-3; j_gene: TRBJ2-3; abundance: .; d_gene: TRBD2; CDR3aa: CASSYEASGGDTQYF; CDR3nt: TGTGCCAGCAGTTACGAGGCTAGCGGGGGAGATACGCAGTATTTT
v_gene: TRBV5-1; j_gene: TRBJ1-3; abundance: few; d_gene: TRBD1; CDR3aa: CASSWRPGQGIGNTIYF; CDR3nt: TGCGCCAGCAGCTGGAGGCCGGGACAGGGGATTGGAAACACCATATATTTT
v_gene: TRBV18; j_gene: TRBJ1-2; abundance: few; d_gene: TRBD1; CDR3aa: CASSSTDRGEGNYGYTF; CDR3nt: TGTGCCAGCTCATCAACCGACAGGGGAGAGGGCAACTATGGCTACACCTTC
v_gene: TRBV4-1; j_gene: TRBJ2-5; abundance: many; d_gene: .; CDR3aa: CASSQWGFAGTQYF; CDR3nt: TGCGCCAGCAGCCAATGGGGCTTCGCCGGGACCCAGTACTTC
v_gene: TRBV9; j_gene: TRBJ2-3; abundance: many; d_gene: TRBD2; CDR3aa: CASSVVGGGDTDTQYF; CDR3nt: TGTGCCAGCAGCGTAGTAGGCGGGGGGGACACAGATACGCAGTATTTT
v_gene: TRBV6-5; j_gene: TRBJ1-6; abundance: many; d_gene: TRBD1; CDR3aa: CASRPTGRNSPLHF; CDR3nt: TGTGCCAGCAGACCGACAGGGAGGAATTCACCCCTCCACTTT
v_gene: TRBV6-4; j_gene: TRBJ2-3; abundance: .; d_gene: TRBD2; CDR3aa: CASSDGSGGSDTQYF; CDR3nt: TGTGCCAGCAGTGACGGTAGCGGGGGGTCAGATACGCAGTATTTT
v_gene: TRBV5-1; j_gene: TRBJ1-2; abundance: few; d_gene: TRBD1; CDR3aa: CASRRMDRGNYGYTF; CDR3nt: TGCGCCAGCAGAAGAATGGACAGGGGAAACTATGGCTACACCTTC
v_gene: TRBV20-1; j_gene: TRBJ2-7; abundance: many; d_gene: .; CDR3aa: CSARTPQVIQYEQYF; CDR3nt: TGCAGTGCTAGAACGCCGCAGGTGATCCAGTACGAGCAGTACTTC